This T cell receptor beta chain emerged from a study of PD-1 blockade in classical Hodgkin lymphoma. CDR1 is SGHTA, CDR2 FQGTGA, per germline. The CDR3 contains 11 residues. Trimming took off 8 bases at V and 7 bases at J, with 8 bases between the two ends. The repertoire was sequenced with immunoSEQ multiplex PCR; TCRdb's copy has only in-frame clones and lacks some. The sample includes almost 95,000 clones, approximately 86% of them seen just once. Details on this clone: Its matching antigen is unknown.

Overall study findings and caveats: Newly diagnosed patients reportedly trailed healthy donors in baseline TCR diversity. Patients who responded completely had about the same baseline diversity as newly diagnosed patients.

Time point given: cycle 4 day 1 (C4D1), after five to seven weeks of nivolumab. There was relapse after autologous stem cell transplantation in every patient, and there was variation in brentuximab vedotin exposure. V usage is TRBV7-3 and J usage is TRBJ2-2, with a tentative D call TRBD2 (5 bases). Sequencing was performed on peripheral blood mononuclear cells (PBMCs), taken before the fourth cycle of nivolumab. The TCR was taken from a human donor with classical Hodgkin lymphoma. The chain's CDR3 is CASRAGGELFF. The CDR3 DNA reads as TGTGCCAGCCGTGCGGGCGGGGAGCTGTTTTTT.